The 18 T cell receptor beta chains given below trace back to one sample, sequenced in a study of T cells in Graves' hyperthyroidism and ophthalmopathy. RNA transcripts provided the source from which TCR beta CDR3 regions were amplified. TCR CDR3 regions were first amplified by RT-PCR with HTBI primers. TCRdb passed the multiplex PCR reads through MiXCR, listing each CDR3 protein once. The sample lists about 840,000 distinct CDR3 sequences; over 35% were seen once. The material sequenced was blood. Receptor source: a man aged 18 to 35 with Graves' hyperthyroidism.

To note about this clonotype: It may be a read error: a sequence one base away is much more abundant. The rearrangement uses TRBV29-1 and TRBJ2-5; no firm D call. Trimming pared 3 bases from V and 4 bases from J, leaving 12 bases between. Germline-derived CDR1 and CDR2 are SQVTM and ANQGSEA. This CDR3 has 13 residues. The CDR3 region is CSVEDGSLETQYF. CDR3 nucleotides: TGCAGCGTTGAGGATGGGTCCCTAGAGACCCAGTACTTC.

This clonotype was found many times. This chain uses TRBV2 with TRBJ1-5, with 10 bases fitting TRBD1. J was trimmed by 5 bases and V by 5 bases; bases with no gene match: 6. CDR1 is SNHLY and CDR2 is FYNNEI in the germline V gene. The CDR3 runs to 15 residues. The CDR3, as DNA: TGTGCCAGCAGTTCGGACAGGGGGTATTATCAGCCCCAGCATTTT. It codes for CASSSDRGYYQPQHF.

This chain links TRBV12-3 or TRBV12-4 with TRBJ2-7; D is unclear. V was cut by 7 bases and J by 4 bases, with 17 bases left in between. This CDR3 is built from 14 residues. The CDR3 coding sequence is TGTGCCAGCAACCCTGGAGCGTTTAGGTACGAGCAGTACTTC. Translating it yields CASNPGAFRYEQYF.

The J gene is TRBJ1-1, the V gene TRBV9; no clear D. This CDR3 comprises 14 residues. V was cut by 4 bases and J by 2 bases, with 12 bases left in between. Per germline, CDR1 SGDLS and CDR2 YYNGEE. The CDR3 sequence is CASSLWADNTEAFF. The CDR3 region has the DNA TGTGCCAGCAGCCTGTGGGCCGACAACACTGAAGCTTTCTTT.

The chain links TRBV9 to TRBJ2-7; 7 positions match TRBD2. This CDR3 comprises 16 residues. Germline V gene sequence: CDR1 SGDLS, CDR2 YYNGEE. Unmatched junction bases numbered 7, after V lost 0 bases and J lost 1 base. CDR3 loop: CASSVEASGASYEQYF. The CDR3 DNA reads TGTGCCAGCAGCGTAGAGGCTAGCGGCGCTTCCTACGAGCAGTACTTC.

Concerning this clonotype itself: An end of the junction differs from the germline gene, which may be a read error. The chain has TRBV7-9 and TRBJ2-7; 10 nucleotides align to TRBD1. The CDR3 consists of 12 residues. Germline-derived CDR1 and CDR2 are SEHNR and FQNEAQ (reference sequence). CDR3 DNA sequence: TGTGCCAGCAGCTTAATAGGACAGGGGGAAGTCTTC. It codes for CASSLIGQGEVF.

This clonotype has a handful of counts. The chain has TRBV7-9 and TRBJ1-1; D call uncertain. V was cut by 4 bases and J by 6 bases, with 9 bases left in between. Germline values: CDR1 SEHNR, CDR2 FQNEAQ (reference sequence). The CDR3 spans 12 residues. Here the CDR3 DNA reads TGTGCCAGCAGCTCAGAGGCACCTGAAGCTTTCTTT. Its protein product is CASSSEAPEAFF.

The CDR3 coding sequence is TGTGCCAGCAGCCAAGATCGAGGGTCTGGCTACACCTTC. This encodes CASSQDRGSGYTF. The rearrangement joins TRBV9 to TRBJ1-2; D gene unclear. Germline lookup yields CDR1 SGDLS and CDR2 YYNGEE. Trimming pared 4 bases from V and 7 bases from J, leaving 14 bases between. The CDR3 is made up of 13 amino acids. Full variable domain (rest looked up from reference TRBV9 and TRBJ1-2): DSGVTQTPKHLITATGQRVTLRCSPRSGDLSVYWYQQSLDQGLQFLIQYYNGEERAKGNILERFSAQQFPDLHSELNLSSLELGDSALYFCASSQDRGSGYTFGSGTRLTVV.

The chain joins TRBV2 to TRBJ1-3, with 7 bases matching TRBD1. The better agreement between TRBJ1-5 and the DNA end casts doubt on the J call. The germline V gene encodes CDR1 SNHLY and CDR2 FYNNEI. CDR3 size: 13 residues. The CDR3 DNA is TGTGCCAGCACCCGTGACAGGGACGGGACCCAGCATTTT. Translation: CASTRDRDGTQHF.

This clonotype was counted ten times or more. The genes are TRBV5-1 and TRBJ2-7; the D gene is possibly TRBD1 (6 bases). Germline V gives CDR1 SGHRS, CDR2 YFSETQ. Trimming shortened V by 1 base and J by 3 bases, and 8 bases separated the two germline ends. The CDR3 sequence is 13 residues long. The CDR3 protein is CASSLPGDYEQYF. CDR3 in DNA: TGCGCCAGCAGCTTGCCAGGGGACTACGAGCAGTACTTC. Using reference TRBV5-1 and TRBJ2-7 for the parts outside the CDR3, the full variable domain is KAGVTQTPRYLIKTRGQQVTLSCSPISGHRSVSWYQQTPGQGLQFLFEYFSETQRNKGNFPGRFSGRQFSNSRSEMNVSTLELGDSALYLCASSLPGDYEQYFGPGTRLTVT.

J is TRBJ2-7 and V is TRBV12-3 or TRBV12-4; 10 nucleotides match TRBD1. This CDR3 has 15 residues. Trimming cost V 8 bases and J 6 bases; bases outside gene matches: 13. Written as DNA, the CDR3 is TGTGCCAGCGCCCTCCCGACGGGACAGGGGCCCGAGCAGTACTTC. Encoded protein: CASALPTGQGPEQYF.

This clonotype came up a few times. V gene TRBV29-1 combines with J gene TRBJ2-3, with D possibly matching TRBD1 (5 bases). CDR1 and CDR2 from the germline V gene are SQVTM and ANQGSEA. CDR3 length: 14 amino acids. V lost 1 base to trimming and J lost 4 bases, with 12 bases between them. The chain's CDR3 is CSVEGSGFADTQYF. In DNA, the CDR3 is TGCAGCGTTGAAGGGTCAGGGTTCGCAGATACGCAGTATTTT.

The rearrangement joins TRBV2 to TRBJ1-5; possibly TRBD1 for D (5 bases). With 1 base removed from V and 9 bases from J, the gap between germline ends came to 7 bases. The CDR3 length is 12 residues. Germline V gives CDR1 SNHLY, CDR2 FYNNEI. CDR3 in DNA: TGTGCCAGCAGTGAAGTGAGGGGGCCCCAGCATTTT. Translating it yields CASSEVRGPQHF.

The chain has TRBV7-6 and TRBJ2-7; TRBD2 matches at 9 bases. The CDR3 totals 15 residues. V trimming: 5 bases; J trimming: 6 bases; junction bases outside the gene matches: 11. Germline lookup yields CDR1 SGHVS and CDR2 FNYEAQ. DNA for the CDR3: TGTGCCAGCAGCAGCGCCGCTAGCGGGAACTGCGAGCAGTACTTC. Protein: CASSSAASGNCEQYF.

The chain employs TRBV6-4 and TRBJ1-2; TRBD1 matches at 7 bases. Per germline, CDR1 MRHNA and CDR2 SNTAGT. V trimming: 5 bases; J trimming: 0 bases; junction bases outside the gene matches: 9. The CDR3 is 16 amino acids. The CDR3 nucleotides read TGTGCCAGCAGTCTTTGGACAGGCACGCCTAACTATGGCTACACCTTC. It yields the protein CASSLWTGTPNYGYTF.

The CDR3 sequence is CASSFSGANQPQHF. Here the CDR3 DNA reads TGTGCCAGCAGCTTCAGCGGGGCCAATCAGCCCCAGCATTTT. The chain recombines TRBV7-2 with TRBJ1-5, with D tentatively TRBD1 (5 bases). The CDR3 has 14 residues. V lost 3 bases to trimming and J lost 3 bases, with 9 bases between them. Per the germline V gene, CDR1 is SGHTA and CDR2 is FQGNSA.

This clonotype was seen only a few times. This rearrangement joins TRBV11-2 to TRBJ1-1; 8 positions match TRBD1. The J segment lost 1 base and the V segment lost 5 bases, leaving 6 bases of the junction unmatched. The germline V gene has CDR1 SGHAT and CDR2 FQNNGV. This CDR3 contains 15 residues. CDR3 in amino acids: CASSQTGGTNTEAFF. The CDR3 bases are TGTGCCAGCAGCCAAACAGGGGGAACGAACACTGAAGCTTTCTTT.

This clonotype is a singleton in its sample. The V and J genes are TRBV4-1 and TRBJ1-2; no definite D call. From germline, CDR1 is MGHRA and CDR2 YSYEKL. The V and J ends lost 4 bases and 5 bases respectively, with 11 bases between them. The CDR3 is made up of 13 amino acids. CDR3 nucleotide sequence: TGCGCCAGCAGCCCGGAGAACGCTTATGGCTACACCTTC. This codes for CASSPENAYGYTF.